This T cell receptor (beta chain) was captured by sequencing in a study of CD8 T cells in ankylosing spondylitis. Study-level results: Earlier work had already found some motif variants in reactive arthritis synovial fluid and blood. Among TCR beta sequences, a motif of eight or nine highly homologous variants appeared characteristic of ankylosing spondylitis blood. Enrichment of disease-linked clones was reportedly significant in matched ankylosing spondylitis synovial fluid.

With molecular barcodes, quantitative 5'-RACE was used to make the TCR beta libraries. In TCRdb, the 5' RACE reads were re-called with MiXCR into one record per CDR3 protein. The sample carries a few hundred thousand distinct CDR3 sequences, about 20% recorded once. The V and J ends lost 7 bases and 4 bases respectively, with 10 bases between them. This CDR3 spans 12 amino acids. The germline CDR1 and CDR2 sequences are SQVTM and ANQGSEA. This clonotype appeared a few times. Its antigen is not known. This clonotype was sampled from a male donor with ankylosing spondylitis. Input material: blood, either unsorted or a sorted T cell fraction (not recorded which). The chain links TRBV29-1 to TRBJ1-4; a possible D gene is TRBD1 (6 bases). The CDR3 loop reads CSAGQSNEKLFF. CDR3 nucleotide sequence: TGCAGCGCCGGACAGAGTAATGAAAAACTGTTTTTT. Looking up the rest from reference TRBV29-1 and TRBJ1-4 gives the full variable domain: SAVISQKPSRDICQRGTSLTIQCQVDSQVTMMFWYRQQPGQSLTLIATANQGSEATYESGFVIDKFPISRPNLTFSTLTVSNMSPEDSSIYLCSAGQSNEKLFFGSGTQLSVL.